The rows below give T cell receptor beta chains drawn from one sample of a study of response to subunit inactivated influenza vaccine. TCRdb reprocessed the RT-PCR reads via MiXCR and lists one record per CDR3 protein. The profile covers over 800,000 distinct CDR3 sequences, with less than 25% appearing a single time and about 10% taken by the ten largest. Sequencing was performed on PBMCs from blood, taken around 5 days after vaccination. All receptors derive from a man aged 45-60 years who received an inactivated influenza vaccine. CDR3s include the opening cysteine and the closing phenylalanine or tryptophan. A D gene is named only where the DNA matches it firmly. Clone size, where shown, is once, few, many, or a class for clones that have expanded.

size: few; J: TRBJ2-4; V: TRBV20-1; D: -; CDR3: CSARESSDFVKNIQYF; DNA: TGCAGTGCTAGAGAATCTAGCGATTTCGTCAAAAACATTCAGTACTTC
size: -; J: TRBJ2-1; V: TRBV6-5; D: -; CDR3: CASSYGLNNEQFF; DNA: TGTGCCAGCAGTTACGGTCTAAACAATGAGCAGTTCTTC
size: -; J: TRBJ2-7; V: TRBV20-1; D: -; CDR3: CSASRDAPSYEQYF; DNA: TGCAGTGCTAGCCGGGACGCCCCATCCTACGAGCAGTACTTC
size: few; J: TRBJ2-2; V: TRBV6-2/TRBV6-3; D: TRBD2; CDR3: CASSQRSGGNTGELFF; DNA: TGTGCCAGCAGTCAAAGGAGCGGGGGGAACACCGGGGAGCTGTTTTTT
size: -; J: TRBJ1-1; V: TRBV10-3; D: -; CDR3: CAILSDYRTEAFF; DNA: TGTGCCATCCTATCTGATTACCGGACTGAAGCTTTCTTT
size: -; J: TRBJ1-5; V: TRBV15; D: TRBD1; CDR3: CATSSRQGPPNQPQHF; DNA: TGTGCCACCAGCAGTAGACAGGGTCCACCCAATCAGCCCCAGCATTTT
size: many; J: TRBJ1-1; V: TRBV7-6; D: -; CDR3: CASSRWREGNTEAFF; DNA: TGTGCCAGCAGCCGTTGGAGGGAGGGGAACACTGAAGCTTTCTTT
size: -; J: TRBJ2-7; V: TRBV12-3/TRBV12-4; D: TRBD2; CDR3: CASSVSGPPYEQYF; DNA: TGTGCCAGCAGTGTTAGCGGGCCCCCCTACGAGCAGTACTTC
size: few; J: TRBJ2-2; V: TRBV9; D: TRBD1; CDR3: CASSVTGGRTGELFF; DNA: TGTGCCAGCAGTGTGACAGGGGGGCGCACCGGGGAGCTGTTTTTT
size: few; J: TRBJ2-3; V: TRBV29-1; D: TRBD2; CDR3: CSVAVGYGLAGVSTDTQYF; DNA: TGCAGCGTTGCAGTAGGTTACGGACTAGCGGGAGTTTCCACAGATACGCAGTATTTT
size: few; J: TRBJ2-5; V: TRBV25-1; D: -; CDR3: CASSSSGDIKETQYF; DNA: TGTGCCAGCAGTAGTAGCGGAGATATCAAAGAGACCCAGTACTTC
size: many; J: TRBJ2-7; V: TRBV27; D: TRBD1; CDR3: CASSLSTGLTSYEQYF; DNA: TGTGCCAGCAGTTTATCGACAGGGTTGACCTCCTACGAGCAGTACTTC
size: few; J: TRBJ2-3; V: TRBV20-1; D: -; CDR3: CSAQQGALSTDTQYF; DNA: TGCAGTGCTCAACAGGGAGCCCTTAGCACAGATACGCAGTATTTT
size: few; J: TRBJ2-4; V: TRBV5-1; D: -; CDR3: CASSPRGGEGSALNIQYF; DNA: TGCGCCAGCAGCCCCCGCGGCGGGGAAGGATCGGCCCTAAACATTCAGTACTTC
size: few; J: TRBJ2-1; V: TRBV12-3/TRBV12-4; D: -; CDR3: CASSLRRSASYNEQFF; DNA: TGTGCCAGCAGTCTAAGGCGTTCCGCCTCCTACAATGAGCAGTTCTTC
size: few; J: TRBJ2-5; V: TRBV12-3/TRBV12-4; D: TRBD2; CDR3: CASSYSGGPHQETQYF; DNA: TGTGCCAGCAGCTATAGCGGGGGGCCTCACCAAGAGACCCAGTACTTC
size: -; J: TRBJ2-1; V: TRBV20-1; D: -; CDR3: CSARDASGDNYNEQFF; DNA: TGCAGTGCTAGAGATGCTTCGGGAGATAACTACAATGAGCAGTTCTTC
size: -; J: TRBJ2-1; V: TRBV12-3/TRBV12-4; D: -; CDR3: CASRPQGLEVYNEQFF; DNA: TGTGCCAGCAGACCACAGGGTTTAGAGGTCTACAATGAGCAGTTCTTC
size: -; J: TRBJ1-2; V: TRBV24-1; D: TRBD1; CDR3: CATSDPGTGDGYTF; DNA: TGTGCCACCAGTGACCCCGGGACAGGGGACGGCTACACCTTC
size: few; J: TRBJ2-3; V: TRBV5-1; D: -; CDR3: CASSLVRGSTDTQYF; DNA: TGCGCCAGCAGCTTGGTACGGGGGAGCACAGATACGCAGTATTTT
size: few; J: TRBJ2-5; V: TRBV28; D: -; CDR3: CASSMGQQETQYF; DNA: TGTGCCAGCAGCATGGGACAACAAGAGACCCAGTACTTC
size: few; J: TRBJ2-1; V: TRBV6-5; D: -; CDR3: CASSYSGTHYNEQFF; DNA: TGTGCCAGCAGTTACTCGGGGACTCACTACAATGAGCAGTTCTTC
size: -; J: TRBJ2-3; V: TRBV6-5; D: -; CDR3: CASSYSPGQRTDTQYF; DNA: TGTGCCAGCAGTTACTCCCCCGGACAGCGCACAGATACGCAGTATTTT
size: few; J: TRBJ2-7; V: TRBV11-2; D: -; CDR3: CASSTIRTAVEQYF; DNA: TGTGCCAGCAGCACCATCCGGACGGCAGTCGAGCAGTACTTC
size: -; J: TRBJ1-2; V: TRBV4-1; D: -; CDR3: CASSQSDSVNYGYTF; DNA: TGCGCCAGCAGCCAGTCAGATTCGGTGAACTATGGCTACACCTTC
size: -; J: TRBJ2-5; V: TRBV15; D: -; CDR3: CATSSGAQGGETQYF; DNA: TGTGCCACCAGCAGCGGGGCACAGGGAGGAGAGACCCAGTACTTC
size: -; J: TRBJ2-1; V: TRBV6-1; D: TRBD2; CDR3: CASSEGQGASGRPGYNEQFF; DNA: TGTGCCAGCAGTGAAGGGCAGGGGGCTAGCGGGAGGCCCGGTTACAATGAGCAGTTCTTC
size: few; J: TRBJ2-1; V: TRBV5-1; D: -; CDR3: CASSLGTVPEQFF; DNA: TGCGCCAGCAGCTTGGGGACGGTGCCTGAGCAGTTCTTC
size: -; J: TRBJ1-1; V: TRBV18; D: -; CDR3: CASSPWREWNTEAFF; DNA: TGTGCCAGCTCACCATGGAGGGAGTGGAACACTGAAGCTTTCTTT
size: few; J: TRBJ2-7; V: TRBV7-2; D: -; CDR3: CASSERGLPPGEQYF; DNA: TGTGCCAGCAGCGAACGCGGACTGCCCCCTGGCGAGCAGTACTTC
size: -; J: TRBJ1-1; V: TRBV12-3/TRBV12-4; D: TRBD1; CDR3: CAFSLGTAIARDVAEAFF; DNA: TGTGCCTTCAGTTTAGGGACAGCAATTGCCCGGGATGTGGCTGAAGCTTTCTTT
size: many; J: TRBJ2-7; V: TRBV5-5; D: -; CDR3: CASSLWTAYEQYF; DNA: TGTGCCAGCAGCTTGTGGACAGCCTACGAGCAGTACTTC
size: -; J: TRBJ2-2; V: TRBV7-2; D: TRBD2; CDR3: CASSLVSGGSNTGELFF; DNA: TGTGCCAGCAGCTTAGTTAGCGGGGGGTCGAACACCGGGGAGCTGTTTTTT